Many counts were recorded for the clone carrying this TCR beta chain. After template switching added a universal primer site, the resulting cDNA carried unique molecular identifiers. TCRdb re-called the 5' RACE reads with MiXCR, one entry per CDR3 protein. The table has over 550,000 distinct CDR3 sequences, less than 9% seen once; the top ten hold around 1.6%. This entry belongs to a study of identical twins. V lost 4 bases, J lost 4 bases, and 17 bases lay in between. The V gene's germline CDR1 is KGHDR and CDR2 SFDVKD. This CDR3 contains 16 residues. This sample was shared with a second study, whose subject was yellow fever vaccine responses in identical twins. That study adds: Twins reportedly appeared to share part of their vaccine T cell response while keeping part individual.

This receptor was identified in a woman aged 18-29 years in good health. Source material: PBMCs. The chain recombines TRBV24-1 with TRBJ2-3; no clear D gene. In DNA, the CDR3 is TGTGCCACCAGTGAACCCGGACCGCCAGTCTCAGATACGCAGTATTTT. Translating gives CATSEPGPPVSDTQYF.